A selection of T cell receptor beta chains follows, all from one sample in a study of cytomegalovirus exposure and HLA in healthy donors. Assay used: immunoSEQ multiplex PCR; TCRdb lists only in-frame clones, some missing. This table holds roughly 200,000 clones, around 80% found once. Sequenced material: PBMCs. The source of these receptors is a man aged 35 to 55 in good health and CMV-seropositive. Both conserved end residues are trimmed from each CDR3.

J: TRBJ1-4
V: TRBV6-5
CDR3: ASSYGPGSNEKLF

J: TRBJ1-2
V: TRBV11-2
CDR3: ASSPQLGGAGSPYGYT

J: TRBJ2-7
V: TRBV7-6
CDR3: ASSLRWGGHEQY

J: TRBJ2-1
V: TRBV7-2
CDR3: ASSLAGPGYSEQF

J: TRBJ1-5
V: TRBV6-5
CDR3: ASSYSPGGNQPQH

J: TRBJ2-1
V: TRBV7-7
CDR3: ASSLGGLAAEQF

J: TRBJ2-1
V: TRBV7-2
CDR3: ASSLHTSSYNEQF

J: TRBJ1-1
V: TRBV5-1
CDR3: ASINQKGTEAF

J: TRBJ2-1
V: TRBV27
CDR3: AVSASGIFILNEQF

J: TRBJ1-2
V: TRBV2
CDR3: ASENRVGPYGYT

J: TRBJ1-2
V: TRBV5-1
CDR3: ASRRDSLLYGYT

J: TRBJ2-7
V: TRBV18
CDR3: ASSMPGGYEQY

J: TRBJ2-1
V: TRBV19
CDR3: ASSIGLPPDEQF

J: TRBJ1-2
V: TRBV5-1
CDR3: ASSLGQGTYGYT

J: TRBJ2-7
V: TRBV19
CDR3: ASSIAHQNRGRHEQY

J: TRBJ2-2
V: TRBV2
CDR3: ASTVTTGNTGELF

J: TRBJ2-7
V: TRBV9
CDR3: ASSVKSGTYEQY

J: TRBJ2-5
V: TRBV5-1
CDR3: ASSSGGLAASQETQY

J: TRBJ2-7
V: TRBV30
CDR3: AWSEVLAGNYEQY

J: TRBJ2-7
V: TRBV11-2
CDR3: ASSLDRPSSYEQY

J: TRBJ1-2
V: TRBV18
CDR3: ASSPRVEGSDGYT

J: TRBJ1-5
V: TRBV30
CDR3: AWSAWGGWQPQH

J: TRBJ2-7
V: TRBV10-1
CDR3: ASRRTTYEQY

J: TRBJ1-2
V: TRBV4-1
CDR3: ASSQEQGDGYT